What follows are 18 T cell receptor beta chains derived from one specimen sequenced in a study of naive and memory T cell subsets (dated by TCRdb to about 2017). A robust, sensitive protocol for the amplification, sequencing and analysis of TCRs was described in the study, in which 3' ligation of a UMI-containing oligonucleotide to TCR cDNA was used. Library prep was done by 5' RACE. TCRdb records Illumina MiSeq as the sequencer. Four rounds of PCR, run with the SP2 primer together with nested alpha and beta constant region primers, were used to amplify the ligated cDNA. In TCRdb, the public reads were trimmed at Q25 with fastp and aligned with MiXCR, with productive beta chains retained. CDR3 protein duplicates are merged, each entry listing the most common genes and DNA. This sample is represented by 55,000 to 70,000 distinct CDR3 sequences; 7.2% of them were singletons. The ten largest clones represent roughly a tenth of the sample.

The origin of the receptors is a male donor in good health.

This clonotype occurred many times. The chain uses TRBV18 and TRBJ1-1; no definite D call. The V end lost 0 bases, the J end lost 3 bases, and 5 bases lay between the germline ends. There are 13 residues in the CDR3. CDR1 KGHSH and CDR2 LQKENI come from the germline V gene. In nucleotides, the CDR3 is TGTGCCAGCTCACCACCCGCGGACACTGAAGCTTTCTTT. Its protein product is CASSPPADTEAFF.

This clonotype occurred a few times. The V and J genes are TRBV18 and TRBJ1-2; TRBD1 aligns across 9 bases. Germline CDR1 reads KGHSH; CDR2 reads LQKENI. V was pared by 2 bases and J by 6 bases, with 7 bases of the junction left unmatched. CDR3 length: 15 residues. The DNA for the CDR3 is TGTGCCAGCTCACCATTTACGGACAGGGGCGATGGCTACACCTTC. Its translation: CASSPFTDRGDGYTF.

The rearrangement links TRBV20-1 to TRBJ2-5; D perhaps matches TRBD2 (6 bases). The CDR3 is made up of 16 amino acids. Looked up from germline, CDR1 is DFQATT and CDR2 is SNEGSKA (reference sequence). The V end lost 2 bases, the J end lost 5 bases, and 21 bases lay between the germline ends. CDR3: CSARTINLAQAETQYF. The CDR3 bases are TGCAGTGCTAGAACTATAAATCTAGCGCAGGCGGAGACCCAGTACTTC.

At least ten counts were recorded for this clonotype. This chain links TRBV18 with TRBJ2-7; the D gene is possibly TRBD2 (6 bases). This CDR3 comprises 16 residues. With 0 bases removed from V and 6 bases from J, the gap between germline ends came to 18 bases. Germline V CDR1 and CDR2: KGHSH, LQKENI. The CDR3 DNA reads TGTGCCAGCTCACCACCCGGAGGGCCTGAGGTTGGCGAGCAGTACTTC. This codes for CASSPPGGPEVGEQYF.

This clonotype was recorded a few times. The DNA of the CDR3 is TGCAGTGTTATGGGACTAGCGGGAGAAACGGATACGCAGTATTTT. Protein product: CSVMGLAGETDTQYF. The J gene is TRBJ2-3, the V gene TRBV20-1, with 14 nucleotides matching TRBD2. This CDR3 spans 15 amino acids. CDR1 is DFQATT and CDR2 is SNEGSKA in the germline V gene (reference sequence). V dropped 7 bases and J dropped 6; count of bases not matched to a gene: 9.

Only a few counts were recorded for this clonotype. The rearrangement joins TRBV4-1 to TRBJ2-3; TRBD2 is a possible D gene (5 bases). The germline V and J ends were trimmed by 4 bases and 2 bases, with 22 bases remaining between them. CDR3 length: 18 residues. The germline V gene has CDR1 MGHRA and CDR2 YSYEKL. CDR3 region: CASSLGLTGSTNTDTQYF. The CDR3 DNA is TGCGCCAGCAGCCTAGGACTCACCGGATCGACAAACACAGATACGCAGTATTTT.

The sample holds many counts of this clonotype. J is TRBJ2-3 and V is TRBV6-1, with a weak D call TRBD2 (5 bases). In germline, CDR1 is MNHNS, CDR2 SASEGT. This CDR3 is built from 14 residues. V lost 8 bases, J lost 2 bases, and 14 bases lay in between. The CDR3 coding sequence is TGTGCCAGCGGAAAGCGGCTAAACACAGATACGCAGTATTTT. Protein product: CASGKRLNTDTQYF.

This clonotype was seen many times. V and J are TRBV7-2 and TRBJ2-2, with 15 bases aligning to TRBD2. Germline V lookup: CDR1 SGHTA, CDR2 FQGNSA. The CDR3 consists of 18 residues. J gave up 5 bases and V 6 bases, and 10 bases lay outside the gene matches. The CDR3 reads CASRSGTSGGRGTGELFF. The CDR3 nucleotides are TGTGCCAGCAGATCCGGGACTAGCGGGGGGCGGGGGACCGGGGAGCTGTTTTTT.

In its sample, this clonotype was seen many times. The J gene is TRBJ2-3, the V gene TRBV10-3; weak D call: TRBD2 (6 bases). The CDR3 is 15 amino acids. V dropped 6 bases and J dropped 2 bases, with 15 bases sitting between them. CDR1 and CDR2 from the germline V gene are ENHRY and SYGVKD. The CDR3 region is CAIRTTGANTDTQYF. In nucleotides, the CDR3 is TGTGCCATCAGGACTACGGGAGCGAACACAGATACGCAGTATTTT.

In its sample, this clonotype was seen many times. The DNA for the CDR3 is TGTGCCAGCAGCTTAGGGTGGGACAGGGTTAACACTGAAGCTTTCTTT. It is translated as CASSLGWDRVNTEAFF. The chain joins TRBV11-2 to TRBJ1-1; 9 bases match TRBD1. Germline V gene lookup returns CDR1 SGHAT and CDR2 FQNNGV. The CDR3 totals 16 residues. The V segment lost 1 base and the J segment 2 bases; nucleotides outside the gene matches: 5.

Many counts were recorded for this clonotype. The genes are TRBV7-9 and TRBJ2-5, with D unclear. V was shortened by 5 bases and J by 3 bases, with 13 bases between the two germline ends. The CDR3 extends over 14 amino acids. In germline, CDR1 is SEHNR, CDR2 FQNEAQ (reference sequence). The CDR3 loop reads CASSPTFGEETQYF. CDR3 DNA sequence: TGTGCCAGCAGCCCCACCTTTGGGGAAGAGACCCAGTACTTC.

CDR3 DNA: TGCGCCAGCAGCTTGTGGGAGGCAAGTGGGACCCAGTACTTC. Translating gives CASSLWEASGTQYF. The rearrangement links TRBV5-1 to TRBJ2-5; D is perhaps TRBD2 (6 bases). V dropped 1 base and J dropped 7 bases, with 14 bases sitting between them. The CDR3 has 14 amino acids. Germline values: CDR1 SGHRS, CDR2 YFSETQ.

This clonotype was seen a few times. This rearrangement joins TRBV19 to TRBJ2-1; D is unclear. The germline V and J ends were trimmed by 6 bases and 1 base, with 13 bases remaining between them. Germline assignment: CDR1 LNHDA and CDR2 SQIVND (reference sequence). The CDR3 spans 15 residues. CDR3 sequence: CASSLPGSSYNEQFF. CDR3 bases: TGTGCCAGTAGCCTACCCGGCAGTTCCTACAATGAGCAGTTCTTC.

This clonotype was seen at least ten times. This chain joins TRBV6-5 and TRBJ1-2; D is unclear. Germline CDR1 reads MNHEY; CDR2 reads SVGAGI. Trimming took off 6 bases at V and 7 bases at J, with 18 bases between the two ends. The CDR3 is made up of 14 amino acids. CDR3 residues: CASRDPGSRSGYTF. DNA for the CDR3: TGTGCCAGCAGAGACCCGGGCAGTCGATCTGGCTACACCTTC.

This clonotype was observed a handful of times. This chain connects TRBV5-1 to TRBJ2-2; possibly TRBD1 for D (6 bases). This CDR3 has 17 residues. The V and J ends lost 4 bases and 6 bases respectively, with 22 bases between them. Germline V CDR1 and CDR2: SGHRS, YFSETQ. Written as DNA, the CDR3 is TGCGCCAGCAGCCGATCACCCCGGGACACCTTGGCCGGGGAGCTGTTTTTT. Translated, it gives CASSRSPRDTLAGELFF. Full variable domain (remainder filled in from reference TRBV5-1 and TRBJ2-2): KAGVTQTPRYLIKTRGQQVTLSCSPISGHRSVSWYQQTPGQGLQFLFEYFSETQRNKGNFPGRFSGRQFSNSRSEMNVSTLELGDSALYLCASSRSPRDTLAGELFFGEGSRLTVL.

The CDR3 DNA reads TGCGCCAGCAGCATTGACTGGAACACTGAAGCTTTCTTT. Its protein product is CASSIDWNTEAFF. The J gene is TRBJ1-1, the V gene TRBV5-1; no definite D call. V was pared by 4 bases and J by 1 base, with 8 bases between. Germline CDR1 SGHRS, CDR2 YFSETQ. The CDR3 sequence is 13 residues long. Based on the CDR3 plus reference TRBV5-1 and TRBJ1-1, the full variable domain is KAGVTQTPRYLIKTRGQQVTLSCSPISGHRSVSWYQQTPGQGLQFLFEYFSETQRNKGNFPGRFSGRQFSNSRSEMNVSTLELGDSALYLCASSIDWNTEAFFGQGTRLTVV.

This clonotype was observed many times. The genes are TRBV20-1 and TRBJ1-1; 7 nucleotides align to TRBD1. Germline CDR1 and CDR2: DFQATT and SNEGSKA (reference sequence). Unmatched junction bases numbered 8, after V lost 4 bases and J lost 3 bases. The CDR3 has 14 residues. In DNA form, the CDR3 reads TGCAGTGCTACCGGACAGGTGGGTGACACTGAAGCTTTCTTT. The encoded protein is CSATGQVGDTEAFF.

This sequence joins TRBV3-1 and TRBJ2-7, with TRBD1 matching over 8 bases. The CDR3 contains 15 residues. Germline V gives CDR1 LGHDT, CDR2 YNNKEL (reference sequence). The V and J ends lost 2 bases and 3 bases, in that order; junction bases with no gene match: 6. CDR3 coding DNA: TGTGCCAGCAGCCAACGGGGACAGGAAGACTACGAGCAGTACTTC. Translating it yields CASSQRGQEDYEQYF.